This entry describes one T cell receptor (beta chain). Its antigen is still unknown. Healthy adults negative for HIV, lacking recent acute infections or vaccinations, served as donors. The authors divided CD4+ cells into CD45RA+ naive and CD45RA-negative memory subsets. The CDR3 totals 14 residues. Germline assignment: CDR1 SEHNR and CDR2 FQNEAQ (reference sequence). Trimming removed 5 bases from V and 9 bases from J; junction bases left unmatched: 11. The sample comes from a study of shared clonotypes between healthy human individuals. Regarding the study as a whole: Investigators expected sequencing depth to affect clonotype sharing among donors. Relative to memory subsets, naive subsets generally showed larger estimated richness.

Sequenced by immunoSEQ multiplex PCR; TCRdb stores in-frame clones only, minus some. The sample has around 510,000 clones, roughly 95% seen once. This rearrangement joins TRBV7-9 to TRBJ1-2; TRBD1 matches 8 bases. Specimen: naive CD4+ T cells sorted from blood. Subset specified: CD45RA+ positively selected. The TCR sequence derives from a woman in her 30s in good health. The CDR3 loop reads CASSRGQGSISYTF. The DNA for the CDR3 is TGTGCCAGCAGCCGTGGACAGGGTAGTATCAGCTACACCTTC. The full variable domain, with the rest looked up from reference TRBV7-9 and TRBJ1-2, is DTGVSQNPRHKITKRGQNVTFRCDPISEHNRLYWYRQTLGQGPEFLTYFQNEAQLEKSRLLSDRFSAERPKGSFSTLEIQRTEQGDSAMYLCASSRGQGSISYTFGSGTRLTVV.